This TCR beta chain is from a study of shared clonotypes between healthy human individuals. Study-level findings and limits: Sampling was confined to blood; repertoires within tissues likely differ.

This CDR3 is 13 amino acids long. Trimming took off 7 bases at V and 6 bases at J, with 13 bases between the two ends. Germline values: CDR1 MDHEN, CDR2 SYDVKM. Profiled with immunoSEQ multiplex PCR; TCRdb holds only in-frame clones, not every one. Altogether 450,000 to 600,000 clones are present, 79% being singletons, with the ten largest covering approximately 12%. In this sample, this clone turned up many times. Its antigen remains unknown. The chain carries TRBV28 and TRBJ2-4; no clear D gene. Sequencing was done on a sample of PBMCs. The TCR originated in a woman in her forties in good health. Some clones in this sample may be carry-over from other donors' samples. The CDR3 DNA reads as TGTGCCAGCAACGGCCCGTTCGCAAACATTCAGTACTTC. Translation: CASNGPFANIQYF.